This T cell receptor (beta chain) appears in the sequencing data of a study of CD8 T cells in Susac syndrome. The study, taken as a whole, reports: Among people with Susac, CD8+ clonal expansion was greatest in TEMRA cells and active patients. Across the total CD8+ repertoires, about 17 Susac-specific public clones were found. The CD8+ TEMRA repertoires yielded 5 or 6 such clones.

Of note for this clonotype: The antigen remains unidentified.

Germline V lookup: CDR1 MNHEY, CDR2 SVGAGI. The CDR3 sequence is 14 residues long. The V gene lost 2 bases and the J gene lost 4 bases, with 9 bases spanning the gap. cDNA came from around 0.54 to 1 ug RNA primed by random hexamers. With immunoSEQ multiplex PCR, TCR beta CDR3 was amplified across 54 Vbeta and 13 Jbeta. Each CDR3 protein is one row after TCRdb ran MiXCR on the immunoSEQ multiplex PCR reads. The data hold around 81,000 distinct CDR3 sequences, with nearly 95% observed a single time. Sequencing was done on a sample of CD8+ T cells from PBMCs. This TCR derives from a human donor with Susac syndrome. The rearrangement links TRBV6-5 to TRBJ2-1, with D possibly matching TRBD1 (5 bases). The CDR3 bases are TGTGCCAGCAGTTACGGGGCCTCGTACAATGAGCAGTTCTTC. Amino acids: CASSYGASYNEQFF.